The 30 T cell receptor beta chains presented below share a single source sample, sequenced in a study of OX40 agonist ivuxolimab in advanced cancers. The method was immunoSEQ multiplex PCR; TCRdb's version includes in-frame clones alone and lacks a portion of them. Found here are 41,000 or so clones, 85% of them singletons; the top ten hold 2.5% to 3%. The sample in question was CD4+ or CD8+ T cells sorted from blood, obtained in a trial of the OX40 agonist ivuxolimab. These receptors came from an adult with an advanced solid tumor such as melanoma, head and neck, liver or kidney cancer.

The rearrangement links TRBV19 to TRBJ2-5; maybe TRBD2 (7 bases). The CDR3 totals 14 residues. Trimming shortened V by 3 bases and J by 2 bases, and 10 bases separated the two germline ends. Germline lookup yields CDR1 LNHDA and CDR2 SQIVND (reference sequence). CDR3 amino acids: CASSMGGGQETQYF. CDR3 bases: TGTGCCAGTAGTATGGGAGGGGGGCAAGAGACCCAGTACTTC. The full variable domain, its missing parts supplied by reference TRBV19 and TRBJ2-5, is DGGITQSPKYLFRKEGQNVTLSCEQNLNHDAMYWYRQDPGQGLRLIYYSQIVNDFQKGDIAEGYSVSREKKESFPLTVTSAQKNPTAFYLCASSMGGGQETQYFGPGTRLLVL.

This sequence joins TRBV6-6 and TRBJ1-5; D not certain. The V gene's germline CDR1 is MNHNY and CDR2 SVGAGI (reference sequence). V was pared by 2 bases and J by 2 bases, with 13 bases between. The length of the CDR3 is 16 residues. The CDR3 protein is CASSYGPKSGNQPQHF. In DNA form, the CDR3 reads TGTGCCAGCAGTTACGGACCAAAGAGCGGCAATCAGCCCCAGCATTTT.

DNA for the CDR3: TGTGCCATCAGTGAGTCTAGCTCCTACAATGAGCAGTTCTTC. Protein: CAISESSSYNEQFF. The rearrangement links TRBV10-3 to TRBJ2-1; D gene unclear. V lost 0 bases to trimming and J lost 0 bases, with 3 bases between them. The CDR3 has 14 residues. Per germline, CDR1 ENHRY and CDR2 SYGVKD.

J is TRBJ2-1 and V is TRBV9; 9 bases map to TRBD1. Germline V CDR1 and CDR2: SGDLS, YYNGEE. The ends lost 4 bases at V and 3 bases at J; junction bases unmatched: 5. This CDR3 is built from 15 residues. The CDR3 loop reads CASSFRTGVYNEQFF. The CDR3 DNA is TGTGCCAGCAGCTTTAGGACAGGGGTCTACAATGAGCAGTTCTTC.

V is TRBV18 and J is TRBJ1-2; D is undetermined. CDR1 and CDR2 from the germline V gene are KGHSH and LQKENI. Trimming stripped 3 bases from V and 6 bases from J, with 5 bases between. This CDR3 comprises 11 residues. The CDR3 coding sequence is TGTGCCAGCTCACCGGACGATGGCTACACCTTC. The encoded protein is CASSPDDGYTF.

The chain combines TRBV6-5 with TRBJ1-2, with D possibly matching TRBD1 (6 bases). The CDR3 totals 14 residues. Germline V CDR1 and CDR2: MNHEY, SVGAGI. Trimming removed 4 bases at V and 5 bases at J, with 14 bases between. DNA for the CDR3: TGTGCCAGCAGTTCCTGGGGGGGCTTTTATGGCTACACCTTC. Amino acids: CASSSWGGFYGYTF.

This clone occurred once. The chain is built from TRBV12-1 and TRBJ1-5. TRBV12-1 is a recognized pseudogene. The CDR3 consists of 14 residues. The CDR3 nucleotides are TGTGCCAGCAGCACCCCTGACTGCAATCAGCCCCAGCATTTT. This sequence encodes CASSTPDCNQPQHF.

The chain has TRBV11-3 and TRBJ2-7; D unclear. Trimming removed 0 bases from V and 0 bases from J, with 6 bases in between. The CDR3 sequence is 14 residues long. The V gene's germline CDR1 is SGHNT and CDR2 YENEEA. CDR3 protein: CASSLEHSSYEQYF. CDR3 nucleotide sequence: TGTGCCAGCAGCTTAGAGCATAGCTCCTACGAGCAGTACTTC.

This clone was detected a few times. The V and J genes are TRBV6-5 and TRBJ2-6; TRBD1 might be the D (5 bases). CDR1 MNHEY and CDR2 SVGAGI come from the germline V gene. The CDR3 has 16 amino acids. Trimming cost V 0 bases and J 7 bases, with 13 bases left between them. CDR3 protein: CASSYSGRAGANVLTF. CDR3 nucleotides: TGTGCCAGCAGTTACTCAGGCAGGGCCGGTGCCAACGTCCTGACTTTC.

A remark on this clone: The limits of the CDR3 on the DNA are not certain, so only TCRdb's listed CDR3 is given. The chain couples TRBV6-1 to TRBJ2-3. Germline lookup yields CDR1 MNHNS and CDR2 SASEGT. From its first to its last residue, the CDR3 has 15 amino acids. CDR3 sequence: CASSILGYSTDTQYF.

The chain joins TRBV9 to TRBJ2-1, with TRBD2 matching over 12 bases. The V gene's germline CDR1 is SGDLS and CDR2 YYNGEE. J was trimmed by 8 bases and V by 2 bases; bases with no gene match: 5. The CDR3 has 15 amino acids. The CDR3 is CASSVGLAGFDEQFF. The CDR3 DNA follows: TGTGCCAGCAGCGTCGGACTAGCGGGATTCGATGAGCAGTTCTTC.

V usage is TRBV2 and J usage is TRBJ1-2, with TRBD1 as a possible D gene (5 bases). This CDR3 has 13 amino acids. V was pared by 9 bases and J by 5 bases, with 16 bases between. In germline, CDR1 is SNHLY, CDR2 FYNNEI. CDR3 nucleotides: TGTGCCAGGAGCGGACGGGGCTTTTATGGCTACACCTTC. It encodes CARSGRGFYGYTF. The full variable domain, its missing parts supplied by reference TRBV2 and TRBJ1-2, is EPEVTQTPSHQVTQMGQEVILRCVPISNHLYFYWYRQILGQKVEFLVSFYNNEISEKSEIFDDQFSVERPDGSNFTLKIRSTKLEDSAMYFCARSGRGFYGYTFGSGTRLTVV.

The chain joins TRBV11-1 to TRBJ1-2; D perhaps matches TRBD1 (5 bases). The V end lost 7 bases, the J end lost 4 bases, and 13 bases lay between the germline ends. This CDR3 spans 13 amino acids. Looked up from germline, CDR1 is SGHAT and CDR2 is FQDESV (reference sequence). In nucleotides, the CDR3 is TGTGCCAGCAACCGGGACGGCCTCTATGGCTACACCTTC. This sequence encodes CASNRDGLYGYTF.

The chain joins TRBV5-5 to TRBJ2-7; TRBD2 matches 8 bases. Germline V gene sequence: CDR1 SGHKS, CDR2 YYEKEE (reference sequence). V dropped 2 bases and J dropped 3; count of bases not matched to a gene: 7. This CDR3 spans 15 amino acids. The CDR3 DNA follows: TGTGCCAGCAGCTTCCGGCGGGAGGCCCACTACGAGCAGTACTTC. This translates into CASSFRREAHYEQYF.

The chain combines TRBV7-2 with TRBJ2-3; D might be TRBD2 (5 bases). This CDR3 is 13 amino acids long. Germline V gene data show CDR1 as SGHTA and CDR2 as FQGNSA. V shed 5 bases and J shed 2 bases, with 8 bases lying between them. As DNA, the CDR3 is TGTGCCAGCAGCAAGGAGGCCACAGATACGCAGTATTTT. Translated: CASSKEATDTQYF.

The genes are TRBV7-8 and TRBJ2-2, with 10 bases lining up with TRBD2. This CDR3 contains 17 residues. The trim removed 8 bases at V and 4 bases at J, leaving 13 bases unmatched. From germline, CDR1 is SGHVS and CDR2 FQNEAQ. CDR3 nucleotide sequence: TGTGCCAGCCGCACCCACTCTAGCGGGAGAGGCACCGGGGAGCTGTTTTTT. Amino acid sequence: CASRTHSSGRGTGELFF.

The genes are TRBV7-8 and TRBJ1-2; no reliable D call. V lost 0 bases to trimming and J lost 4 bases, with 6 bases between them. Germline V gene data show CDR1 as SGHVS and CDR2 as FQNEAQ. This CDR3 is built from 13 residues. Written as DNA, the CDR3 is TGTGCCAGCAGCTTAGCCAGCTCCTATGGCTACACCTTC. It translates to CASSLASSYGYTF.

V gene TRBV4-1 combines with J gene TRBJ2-7, with 9 bases identical to TRBD1. The J segment lost 3 bases and the V segment lost 3 bases, leaving 6 bases of the junction unmatched. From germline, CDR1 is MGHRA and CDR2 YSYEKL. The CDR3 is 15 amino acids. CDR3 in DNA: TGCGCCAGCAGCCACCCCGGGACAGGGATCTACGAGCAGTACTTC. The encoded protein is CASSHPGTGIYEQYF.

The gene calls are TRBV28 and TRBJ2-7, with TRBD2 as a possible D gene (6 bases). The CDR3 loop spans 15 amino acids. Germline lookup yields CDR1 MDHEN and CDR2 SYDVKM. V gave up 6 bases and J gave up 1 base, with 16 bases separating them. The DNA of the CDR3 is TGTGCCAGCAGGCCTGGGGGGAGTCCTTCCTACGAGCAGTACTTC. This codes for CASRPGGSPSYEQYF.

This chain uses TRBV9 with TRBJ1-2; TRBD1 agrees at 9 bases. V dropped 0 bases and J dropped 4; count of bases not matched to a gene: 7. This CDR3 region has 16 residues. Germline CDR1 is SGDLS and CDR2 is YYNGEE. CDR3 loop: CASSVAPGQGLYGYTF. CDR3 in DNA: TGTGCCAGCAGCGTAGCCCCGGGACAGGGCCTCTATGGCTACACCTTC.

The chain employs TRBV27 and TRBJ2-1; tentative D call: TRBD2 (7 bases). There are 17 residues in the CDR3. V lost 6 bases, J lost 4 bases, and 22 bases lay in between. Germline-derived CDR1 and CDR2 are MNHEY and SMNVEV (reference sequence). CDR3 sequence (DNA): TGTGCCAGCAGAGAAAGGGGCGGGGGCGTCCCTTACAATGAGCAGTTCTTC. As protein: CASRERGGGVPYNEQFF.

V usage is TRBV29-1 and J usage is TRBJ2-2; TRBD1 agrees at 7 bases. With V trimmed by 3 bases and J by 4 bases, 5 bases remained unmatched. The CDR3 spans 14 residues. Germline values: CDR1 SQVTM, CDR2 ANQGSEA. The CDR3 DNA sequence: TGCAGCGTTGAGCTACAGGGGAGCACCGGGGAGCTGTTTTTT. Protein product: CSVELQGSTGELFF.

This chain connects TRBV15 to TRBJ1-5; 7 bases agree with TRBD1. Germline assignment: CDR1 LNHNV and CDR2 YYDKDF (reference sequence). This CDR3 is built from 18 residues. Trimming removed 0 bases from V and 0 bases from J; junction bases left unmatched: 8. The CDR3 DNA is TGTGCCACCAGCAGAGATCTGACAGGGACTTATAGCAATCAGCCCCAGCATTTT. It yields the protein CATSRDLTGTYSNQPQHF.

This clone was observed a single time. The rearrangement links TRBV11-2 to TRBJ1-1; D is undetermined. Germline loops: CDR1 SGHAT, CDR2 FQNNGV. The CDR3 is made up of 13 amino acids. Trimming cost V 2 bases and J 7 bases, with 11 bases left between them. The CDR3: CASSLLSAVEAFF. The CDR3 coding sequence is TGTGCCAGCAGCTTATTATCCGCGGTTGAAGCTTTCTTT.

This clone was detected once. V is TRBV27 and J is TRBJ1-2; maybe TRBD1 (5 bases). Germline CDR1 reads MNHEY; CDR2 reads SMNVEV (reference sequence). The CDR3 sequence is 13 residues long. V dropped 6 bases and J dropped 7 bases, with 15 bases sitting between them. CDR3 in amino acids: CASSWDRGGGYTF. The CDR3 bases are TGTGCCAGCAGCTGGGACCGGGGGGGTGGCTACACCTTC.

The chain has TRBV7-2 and TRBJ2-7; TRBD2 aligns across 8 bases. Germline trimming cut 5 bases from V and 2 bases from J; bases unmatched to any gene: 5. The germline V gene has CDR1 SGHTA and CDR2 FQGNSA. This CDR3 has 14 residues. The CDR3 sequence is CASSTFSGTYEQYF. In nucleotides, the CDR3 is TGTGCCAGCAGCACTTTTAGCGGGACCTACGAGCAGTACTTC.

This chain links TRBV29-1 with TRBJ1-2, with D unclear. Looked up from germline, CDR1 is SQVTM and CDR2 is ANQGSEA. V shed 3 bases and J shed 7 bases, with 21 bases lying between them. The CDR3 totals 15 residues. CDR3 bases: TGCAGCGTTGAGGTTGGCGGGGTATCCCCGCCTGGCTACACCTTC. Translating gives CSVEVGGVSPPGYTF.

This sequence joins TRBV13 and TRBJ2-2; TRBD2 matches at 14 bases. This CDR3 region has 15 residues. CDR1 is PRHDT, CDR2 FYEKMQ, per germline (reference sequence). The V segment lost 5 bases and the J segment 6 bases; nucleotides outside the gene matches: 2. The CDR3 region is CASSRTSGRSGELFF. The CDR3 DNA sequence: TGTGCCAGCAGCAGGACTAGCGGGAGGTCCGGGGAGCTGTTTTTT.

The chain combines TRBV9 with TRBJ2-5; the D gene is possibly TRBD2 (5 bases). Per the germline V gene, CDR1 is SGDLS and CDR2 is YYNGEE. Between the trimmed V and J ends, which lost 7 bases and 2 bases, there was a span of 18 bases. The CDR3 spans 15 residues. The CDR3 here is CASSFSSGGQETQYF. The CDR3 region has the DNA TGTGCCAGCTCATTCTCGTCCGGCGGGCAAGAGACCCAGTACTTC.

This clone was seen a handful of times. The chain is built from TRBV11-3 and TRBJ2-7, with TRBD1 identical over 7 bases. Germline CDR1 is SGHNT and CDR2 is YENEEA. The CDR3 extends over 16 amino acids. The V gene end was trimmed by 5 bases and the J gene end by 0 bases; junction bases not matched to a gene: 10. The CDR3 DNA is TGTGCCAGCAGCCCACATTTGGGACAGTTCTCCTACGAGCAGTACTTC. Its protein is CASSPHLGQFSYEQYF.